The 29 T cell receptor beta chains below were found in one sample sequenced in a study of beta chain features in type 1 diabetes. Since all of the isolated RNA was reverse transcribed, expressed TCRB transcripts were what got sequenced. TCRdb's copy holds only in-frame clones and misses some; the assay was immunoSEQ multiplex PCR. The table has 860,000 or so clones, 15% to 20% seen once; the top ten hold around 0.02%. Sequenced material: naive CD4+ T cells from blood. These TCRs come from a woman aged 18-29 years in good health.

The chain uses TRBV4-3 and TRBJ2-7; 7 bases match TRBD2. V dropped 0 bases and J dropped 2; count of bases not matched to a gene: 7. The CDR3 is 16 amino acids. CDR1 LGHNA and CDR2 YSLEER come from the germline V gene. The CDR3 region is CASSQDFSGRAYEQYF. CDR3 nucleotides: TGCGCCAGCAGCCAAGATTTTAGCGGGCGGGCCTACGAGCAGTACTTC.

The V gene is TRBV15, the J gene TRBJ2-3; maybe TRBD2 (5 bases). This CDR3 has 15 residues. CDR1 is LNHNV, CDR2 YYDKDF, per germline (reference sequence). Between the trimmed V and J ends, which lost 0 bases and 1 base, there was a span of 8 bases. The CDR3 DNA reads as TGTGCCACCAGCAGAGAACTAGTGGGCACAGATACGCAGTATTTT. Encoded protein: CATSRELVGTDTQYF. The full variable domain, rest sourced from reference TRBV15 and TRBJ2-3, is DAMVIQNPRYQVTQFGKPVTLSCSQTLNHNVMYWYQQKSSQAPKLLFHYYDKDFNNEADTPDNFQSRRPNTSFCFLDIRSPGLGDTAMYLCATSRELVGTDTQYFGPGTRLTVL.

This chain joins TRBV5-1 and TRBJ2-7; the D is unclear. The CDR3 loop spans 13 amino acids. The germline CDR1 and CDR2 sequences are SGHRS and YFSETQ. Trimming stripped 2 bases from V and 2 bases from J, with 8 bases between. The CDR3 DNA reads as TGCGCCAGCAGCTTAGGTTCTGCCTACGAGCAGTACTTC. It codes for CASSLGSAYEQYF.

This rearrangement joins TRBV14 to TRBJ2-5, with TRBD1 matching over 9 bases. Germline-derived CDR1 and CDR2 are SGHDN and FVKESK. V trimming: 4 bases; J trimming: 4 bases; junction bases outside the gene matches: 25. This CDR3 spans 21 amino acids. CDR3 coding DNA: TGTGCCAGCAGCCGTCTCCTTCCGGGACAGGGAACCCTCCGCACCAGAGAGACCCAGTACTTC. Its protein is CASSRLLPGQGTLRTRETQYF.

The chain links TRBV7-6 to TRBJ2-1, with 13 bases identical to TRBD2. The CDR3 consists of 16 residues. CDR1 is SGHVS and CDR2 is FNYEAQ in the germline V gene. V trimming: 3 bases; J trimming: 5 bases; junction bases outside the gene matches: 4. The CDR3 loop is CASSLTSGRYNNEQFF. The CDR3 DNA reads as TGTGCCAGCAGCTTGACTAGCGGGAGGTATAACAATGAGCAGTTCTTC.

The J gene is TRBJ2-5, the V gene TRBV25-1, with 10 bases aligning to TRBD2. Losses at the gene ends were 4 bases for V and 4 bases for J; bases not matched to a gene: 6. The CDR3 runs to 15 residues. Germline CDR1 reads MGHDK; CDR2 reads SYGVNS. The CDR3 DNA reads TGTGCCAGCAGTGCCCTAGCGGGAGCGGGAGAGACCCAGTACTTC. Amino acids: CASSALAGAGETQYF.

This clone has a handful of counts. This chain joins TRBV15 and TRBJ2-1, with TRBD2 identical over 11 bases. This CDR3 has 16 residues. Trimming cost V 2 bases and J 9 bases; bases outside gene matches: 9. The germline V gene has CDR1 LNHNV and CDR2 YYDKDF (reference sequence). For the CDR3, the DNA is TGTGCCACCAGCAGACTAACTAGCGGGAGTAGAGGTGAGCAGTTCTTC. Amino acids: CATSRLTSGSRGEQFF.

A few counts support this clone. The gene calls are TRBV7-3 and TRBJ2-2; the D gene could be TRBD1 or TRBD2 (5 bases each). Trimming shortened V by 0 bases and J by 6 bases, and 5 bases separated the two germline ends. The germline gives CDR1 SGHTA, CDR2 FQGTGA. The CDR3 contains 13 residues. Here the CDR3 DNA reads TGTGCCAGCAGCTTAACGGGACCCGGGGAGCTGTTTTTT. Residues: CASSLTGPGELFF.

This clone was recorded a few times. Other nucleotide sequences in the sample specify the same CDR3. The chain is built from TRBV25-1 and TRBJ2-7, with D possibly being TRBD1 or TRBD2 (5 bases each). Trimming took 4 bases from V and 4 from J, leaving 5 bases between them. From germline, CDR1 is MGHDK and CDR2 SYGVNS. CDR3 length equals 11 residues. This CDR3 is CASSGGYEQYF. The CDR3 DNA is TGTGCCAGCAGTGGGGGGTACGAGCAGTACTTC.

On this clone: Other nucleotide sequences from this sample produce the same CDR3. The CDR3 here is CASRLDLNYGYTF. Here the CDR3 DNA reads TGTGCCAGCAGACTGGACCTTAACTATGGCTACACCTTC. V gene TRBV28 combines with J gene TRBJ1-2; D gene unclear. V dropped 6 bases and J dropped 1 base, with 9 bases sitting between them. The CDR3 covers 13 residues. The germline V gene encodes CDR1 MDHEN and CDR2 SYDVKM.

The chain uses TRBV4-2 and TRBJ2-5, with D maybe TRBD2 (7 bases). The CDR3 sequence is 16 residues long. CDR1 is LGHNA, CDR2 YNFKEQ, per germline. Trimming took off 0 bases at V and 4 bases at J, with 15 bases between the two ends. CDR3 nucleotide sequence: TGTGCCAGCAGCCAAGAGCCGACGAGGGGGGGAGAGACCCAGTACTTC. Translation gives CASSQEPTRGGETQYF.

In its sample, this clone was seen a few times. CDR3 sequence (DNA): TGTGCCAGCAGCGACTCAGGGGGAGCTGAAGCTTTCTTT. This encodes CASSDSGGAEAFF. This sequence joins TRBV7-3 and TRBJ1-1; 7 bases align to TRBD1. This CDR3 is built from 13 residues. Germline CDR1 reads SGHTA; CDR2 reads FQGTGA. With V trimmed by 5 bases and J by 6 bases, 6 bases remained unmatched.

The rearrangement links TRBV4-1 to TRBJ2-7; D tentatively reads TRBD1 or TRBD2 (8 bases each). Germline V gene data show CDR1 as MGHRA and CDR2 as YSYEKL. Trimming shortened V by 1 base and J by 4 bases, and 20 bases separated the two germline ends. The CDR3 has 17 residues. CDR3 in amino acids: CASSQVPGGTGVYEQYF. CDR3 sequence (DNA): TGCGCCAGCAGCCAAGTGCCGGGGGGGACAGGCGTTTACGAGCAGTACTTC.

This chain uses TRBV20-1 with TRBJ2-1, with D unresolved. The CDR3 has 11 amino acids. CDR1 and CDR2 (germline): DFQATT, SNEGSKA (reference sequence). V was trimmed by 3 bases and J by 4 bases, leaving 4 bases between them. CDR3 bases: TGCAGTGCTAGTATGTACAATGAGCAGTTCTTC. Translating gives CSASMYNEQFF.

This clone has a handful of counts. This chain links TRBV7-3 with TRBJ2-1; a possible D gene is TRBD1 (6 bases). This CDR3 spans 13 amino acids. Germline CDR1 and CDR2: SGHTA and FQGTGA. Trimming left V 6 bases short and J 10 bases short, with 16 bases between. The CDR3 nucleotides are TGTGCCAGCAGGTTCCAGGGGCGGAAGGAGCAGTTCTTC. Translation gives CASRFQGRKEQFF.

V gene TRBV6-5 combines with J gene TRBJ2-5; TRBD1 matches at 10 bases. Germline CDR1 and CDR2: MNHEY and SVGAGI. V lost 6 bases, J lost 2 bases, and 6 bases stayed unmatched. CDR3 size: 15 residues. CDR3 coding DNA: TGTGCCAGCAGCCGGGACAGGGGATGGCAAGAGACCCAGTACTTC. The encoded protein is CASSRDRGWQETQYF.

The V gene is TRBV4-2, the J gene TRBJ1-1; maybe TRBD1 (5 bases). CDR1 and CDR2 from the germline V gene are LGHNA and YNFKEQ. V was shortened by 0 bases and J by 11 bases, with 28 bases between the two germline ends. The CDR3 has 18 amino acids. The DNA of the CDR3 is TGTGCCAGCAGCCAAGATAAACTTCGTGCGGCCGGGGCGATGGGGGCTTTCTTT. This codes for CASSQDKLRAAGAMGAFF.

Only a few counts were recorded for this clone. The V gene is TRBV29-1, the J gene TRBJ1-1; D perhaps matches TRBD1 (6 bases). V shed 6 bases and J shed 2 bases, with 13 bases lying between them. CDR3 length: 13 residues. The germline gives CDR1 SQVTM, CDR2 ANQGSEA. The CDR3 sequence: CSVRIQGNTEAFF. In DNA, the CDR3 is TGCAGCGTCCGAATACAGGGCAACACTGAAGCTTTCTTT.

This clone was found many times. The gene calls are TRBV7-9 and TRBJ2-1; maybe TRBD2 (6 bases). CDR1 SEHNR and CDR2 FQNEAQ come from the germline V gene (reference sequence). The CDR3 covers 10 residues. V lost 5 bases and J 12 bases, leaving 8 bases between the germline ends. The CDR3 DNA sequence: TGTGCCAGCAGCCCGCGGGGGCAGTTCTTC. It specifies CASSPRGQFF.

This rearrangement joins TRBV10-2 to TRBJ1-1; no reliable D call. This CDR3 region has 15 residues. Germline V lookup: CDR1 WSHSY, CDR2 SAAADI. V lost 2 bases, J lost 0 bases, and 10 bases lay in between. The CDR3 nucleotides are TGCGCCAGCAGTGAGGACATACTCCTGAACACTGAAGCTTTCTTT. Its protein product is CASSEDILLNTEAFF.

This chain uses TRBV5-4 with TRBJ2-3, with D tentatively TRBD2 (6 bases). The CDR3 totals 15 residues. Germline V gene sequence: CDR1 SGHNT, CDR2 YYREEE (reference sequence). V lost 0 bases and J lost 2, with 10 bases in between. The CDR3 nucleotides read TGTGCCAGCAGCTTGGGGAGCGGGTCCACAGATACGCAGTATTTT. Its protein product is CASSLGSGSTDTQYF.

This clone was seen a handful of times. This rearrangement joins TRBV7-2 to TRBJ2-4; 9 nucleotides match TRBD2. J lost 7 bases, V lost 0 bases, and 4 bases had no gene match. Germline CDR1 SGHTA, CDR2 FQGNSA. This CDR3 is built from 15 residues. The CDR3, as DNA: TGTGCCAGCAGCTTAGCCCAAGGACTAGCGAACATTCAGTACTTC. Its protein product is CASSLAQGLANIQYF. Together with reference TRBV7-2 and TRBJ2-4, the CDR3 gives the full variable domain: GAGVSQSPSNKVTEKGKDVELRCDPISGHTALYWYRQSLGQGLEFLIYFQGNSAPDKSGLPSDRFSAERTGGSVSTLTIQRTQQEDSAVYLCASSLAQGLANIQYFGAGTRLSVL.

This chain links TRBV7-2 with TRBJ2-7; the match to TRBD2 covers 7 bases. Germline values: CDR1 SGHTA, CDR2 FQGNSA. J lost 3 bases, V lost 1 base, and 6 bases had no gene match. CDR3 length: 15 residues. CDR3 in DNA: TGTGCCAGCAGCTTAGGGCGGGACTATATCTACGAGCAGTACTTC. Its protein is CASSLGRDYIYEQYF.

This clone was seen only a few times. The chain carries TRBV9 and TRBJ2-1; possibly TRBD2 for D (5 bases). The CDR3 contains 15 residues. The V end was cut by 0 bases, the J end by 5 bases, with 12 bases between. Germline CDR1 and CDR2: SGDLS and YYNGEE. In DNA, the CDR3 is TGTGCCAGCAGCGTAGTCGGGGTGGAAGACAATGAGCAGTTCTTC. It encodes CASSVVGVEDNEQFF.

There are a few counts of this clone. The same CDR3 is also encoded by other DNA sequences in this sample. This rearrangement joins TRBV7-2 to TRBJ2-1; D is uncertain. Germline V gene lookup returns CDR1 SGHTA and CDR2 FQGNSA. Trimming removed 5 bases at V and 9 bases at J, with 11 bases between. CDR3 size: 12 residues. The CDR3 DNA reads as TGTGCCAGCAGCCCCTCACGTCTTGAGCAGTTCTTC. Encoded protein: CASSPSRLEQFF.

This clone occurred a few times. J is TRBJ1-5 and V is TRBV25-1, with D uncertain. The germline V and J ends were trimmed by 6 bases and 6 bases, with 9 bases remaining between them. The CDR3 loop spans 12 amino acids. Germline CDR1 and CDR2: MGHDK and SYGVNS. In DNA, the CDR3 is TGTGCCAGCAGGGCGTCGGGTCAGCCCCAGCATTTT. This codes for CASRASGQPQHF.

The chain carries TRBV9 and TRBJ2-3; 10 bases are a match to TRBD2. V lost 0 bases and J lost 6; bases outside the gene matches: 7. Germline loops: CDR1 SGDLS, CDR2 YYNGEE. The CDR3 loop spans 16 amino acids. Here the CDR3 DNA reads TGTGCCAGCAGCGTAGGGTCTAGCGGGAGTGGTGATACGCAGTATTTT. Residues: CASSVGSSGSGDTQYF.

A few counts support this clone. J is TRBJ2-7 and V is TRBV28; 10 positions match TRBD1. The CDR3 is made up of 14 amino acids. V shed 7 bases and J 2 bases; nucleotides not matched to a gene: 5. In germline, CDR1 is MDHEN, CDR2 SYDVKM. DNA of the CDR3: TGTGCCAGCATGGTCGGACAGGGGGCCTACGAGCAGTACTTC. Its protein is CASMVGQGAYEQYF.

The CDR3 is CSVVRGDLRAFF. In DNA, the CDR3 is TGCAGCGTTGTTAGGGGCGACCTTCGGGCTTTCTTT. The chain combines TRBV29-1 with TRBJ1-1; D might be TRBD1 (5 bases). The CDR3 is 12 amino acids. Germline CDR1 and CDR2: SQVTM and ANQGSEA. V was trimmed by 4 bases and J by 11 bases, leaving 17 bases between them. The full variable domain, its missing parts supplied by reference TRBV29-1 and TRBJ1-1, is SAVISQKPSRDICQRGTSLTIQCQVDSQVTMMFWYRQQPGQSLTLIATANQGSEATYESGFVIDKFPISRPNLTFSTLTVSNMSPEDSSIYLCSVVRGDLRAFFGQGTRLTVV.